These T cell receptor beta chains were read from a single sample in a study of blood T cells in healthy people across ages. TCRdb re-derived calls from the 5' RACE reads in MiXCR, one entry per CDR3 protein. The sample lists hundreds of thousands of distinct CDR3 sequences; 20% to 25% were seen once. The sample comprised blood. All receptors derive from a man between 65 and 85 years old in good health. Both conserved end residues are part of each CDR3. A D gene is named only where the DNA matches it firmly. Size is omitted from some rows. Given values are once, few, many or a class for expanded clones.

D gene: TRBD2
V gene: TRBV7-3
J gene: TRBJ2-1
clone size: .
CDR3 DNA: TGTGCCAGCAGCCTAACTAGCGGGATGAACAATGAGCAGTTCTTC
CDR3 protein: CASSLTSGMNNEQFF

D gene: .
V gene: TRBV5-4
J gene: TRBJ2-7
clone size: few
CDR3 DNA: TGTGCCAGCAGCACGGGACCCATCAATTACGAGCAGTACTTC
CDR3 protein: CASSTGPINYEQYF

D gene: TRBD1
V gene: TRBV2
J gene: TRBJ2-7
clone size: many
CDR3 DNA: TGTGCCAGCAGTCCCCTCGAGACAGGGGCAATAGACGAGCAGTACTTC
CDR3 protein: CASSPLETGAIDEQYF

D gene: .
V gene: TRBV20-1
J gene: TRBJ2-1
clone size: .
CDR3 DNA: TGCAGTGCTAGTAGTCGGGGTGAGCAGTTCTTC
CDR3 protein: CSASSRGEQFF

D gene: TRBD2
V gene: TRBV10-1
J gene: TRBJ2-5
clone size: many
CDR3 DNA: TGCGCCAGCACCCTACAAGGACTAGCGGGAGAGGGGCACCAAGAGACCCAGTACTTC
CDR3 protein: CASTLQGLAGEGHQETQYF

D gene: .
V gene: TRBV5-1
J gene: TRBJ2-7
clone size: few
CDR3 DNA: TGCGCCAGCAGCTTTGGGGGGCGCAGCAACGAGCAGTACTTC
CDR3 protein: CASSFGGRSNEQYF

D gene: TRBD1
V gene: TRBV7-2
J gene: TRBJ2-5
clone size: few
CDR3 DNA: TGTGCCAGCAGCTTGTACTGGACAGGGAAAGAGACCCAGTACTTC
CDR3 protein: CASSLYWTGKETQYF

D gene: .
V gene: TRBV5-4
J gene: TRBJ1-6
clone size: .
CDR3 DNA: TGTGCCAGCAGCTTTAAGAGGCACGATAATTCACCCCTCCACTTT
CDR3 protein: CASSFKRHDNSPLHF

D gene: .
V gene: TRBV3-1
J gene: TRBJ1-1
clone size: .
CDR3 DNA: TGTGCCAGCAGCCAAGATTACGCCCTACGAGACAGAAACACTGAAGCTTTCTTT
CDR3 protein: CASSQDYALRDRNTEAFF

D gene: .
V gene: TRBV5-1
J gene: TRBJ1-4
clone size: few
CDR3 DNA: TGCGCCAGCAAGGCGGGACAAACTAATGAAAAACTGTTTTTT
CDR3 protein: CASKAGQTNEKLFF

D gene: TRBD2
V gene: TRBV7-2
J gene: TRBJ2-5
clone size: few
CDR3 DNA: TGTGCCAGCAGCAGAAGCGGGATACGGGAGACCCAGTACTTC
CDR3 protein: CASSRSGIRETQYF

D gene: TRBD2
V gene: TRBV20-1
J gene: TRBJ2-1
clone size: few
CDR3 DNA: TGCAGTGCTACGGGAGGAGCGGGAGGCCACAATGAGCAGTTCTTC
CDR3 protein: CSATGGAGGHNEQFF

D gene: TRBD1
V gene: TRBV20-1
J gene: TRBJ2-5
clone size: .
CDR3 DNA: TGCAGTGCTGGGACAGTCACTAAAGAGACCCAGTACTTC
CDR3 protein: CSAGTVTKETQYF

D gene: .
V gene: TRBV14
J gene: TRBJ1-5
clone size: .
CDR3 DNA: TGTGCCAGCAGCCAAGTAAGTTCGGTAGAAAGCAATCAGCCCCAGCATTTT
CDR3 protein: CASSQVSSVESNQPQHF

D gene: .
V gene: TRBV3-1
J gene: TRBJ1-4
clone size: few
CDR3 DNA: TGTGCCAGCAGTGTAGACAGGTTTAATGAAAAACTGTTTTTT
CDR3 protein: CASSVDRFNEKLFF

D gene: .
V gene: TRBV7-9
J gene: TRBJ1-1
clone size: few
CDR3 DNA: TGTGCCAGCAGCTTAACTTCCGGGATTGGGGGAGCTTTCTTT
CDR3 protein: CASSLTSGIGGAFF

D gene: .
V gene: TRBV6-2/TRBV6-3
J gene: TRBJ2-7
clone size: few
CDR3 DNA: TGTGCCAGCAGTTACAGGGCAGCCTACGAGCAGTACTTC
CDR3 protein: CASSYRAAYEQYF

D gene: .
V gene: TRBV5-1
J gene: TRBJ2-3
clone size: few
CDR3 DNA: TGCGCCAGCAGCGAGGACAGCACAGATACGCAGTATTTT
CDR3 protein: CASSEDSTDTQYF

D gene: TRBD2
V gene: TRBV5-1
J gene: TRBJ2-2
clone size: many
CDR3 DNA: TGCGCCAGCAGCTTGACGGGAGGGCCTACCGGGGAGCTGTTTTTT
CDR3 protein: CASSLTGGPTGELFF

D gene: TRBD1
V gene: TRBV6-6
J gene: TRBJ1-1
clone size: many
CDR3 DNA: TGTGCCAGCAGCTTAACAGGGGGCTCAAAGGATGAAGCTTTCTTT
CDR3 protein: CASSLTGGSKDEAFF

D gene: TRBD1
V gene: TRBV18
J gene: TRBJ2-1
clone size: .
CDR3 DNA: TGTGCCAGCTCCCCGGGACAGGTTGCACACGCCCCGCGCTACAATGAGCAGTTCTTC
CDR3 protein: CASSPGQVAHAPRYNEQFF

D gene: .
V gene: TRBV7-2
J gene: TRBJ2-5
clone size: .
CDR3 DNA: TGTGCCAGCAGCGGAAGGGACTTTAAAGAGACCCAGTACTTC
CDR3 protein: CASSGRDFKETQYF

D gene: .
V gene: TRBV6-1
J gene: TRBJ2-3
clone size: few
CDR3 DNA: TGTGCCACCCGGGGTTCGTGGGGGATACACACAGATACGCAGTATTTT
CDR3 protein: CATRGSWGIHTDTQYF

D gene: .
V gene: TRBV12-3/TRBV12-4
J gene: TRBJ1-5
clone size: .
CDR3 DNA: TGTGCCAGCAGTCCACCAGGAGGGGCCCGGCATTTT
CDR3 protein: CASSPPGGARHF

D gene: TRBD1
V gene: TRBV4-2
J gene: TRBJ2-2
clone size: .
CDR3 DNA: TGTGCCAGCAGCTCCCCTCCGGGACAGAGCACCGGGGAGCTGTTTTTT
CDR3 protein: CASSSPPGQSTGELFF

D gene: TRBD2
V gene: TRBV12-5
J gene: TRBJ2-2
clone size: .
CDR3 DNA: TGTGCTAGTGGTTCTCACCTAGGACTAGCGGGAGAAAACACCGGGGAGCTGTTTTTT
CDR3 protein: CASGSHLGLAGENTGELFF

D gene: .
V gene: TRBV10-3
J gene: TRBJ2-1
clone size: once
CDR3 DNA: TGTGCCATATTTTCGGGAACGTACAATGAGCAGTTCTTC
CDR3 protein: CAIFSGTYNEQFF

D gene: .
V gene: TRBV2
J gene: TRBJ1-3
clone size: few
CDR3 DNA: TGTGCCAGCAGTAAGGACACGCGAAACACCATATATTTT
CDR3 protein: CASSKDTRNTIYF

D gene: .
V gene: TRBV27
J gene: TRBJ2-5
clone size: few
CDR3 DNA: TGTGCCAGCACAGGGGTTGGGGAGACCCAGTACTTC
CDR3 protein: CASTGVGETQYF

D gene: TRBD2
V gene: TRBV29-1
J gene: TRBJ2-1
clone size: few
CDR3 DNA: TGCAGCGTTGATCGCCTAGCGGGGGCTGAGCAGTGCTTC
CDR3 protein: CSVDRLAGAEQCF

D gene: .
V gene: TRBV25-1
J gene: TRBJ2-5
clone size: few
CDR3 DNA: TGTGCCAGCAGTGAATACGCAGGACCCCAAGAGACCCAGTACTTC
CDR3 protein: CASSEYAGPQETQYF

D gene: TRBD1
V gene: TRBV7-9
J gene: TRBJ1-6
clone size: few
CDR3 DNA: TGTGCCAGCAGCGTGGGACAGGGGGGATCACCCCTCCACTTT
CDR3 protein: CASSVGQGGSPLHF

D gene: .
V gene: TRBV20-1
J gene: TRBJ1-4
clone size: few
CDR3 DNA: TGCAGTGCTAGTACGCCAACTGAGAATGAAAAACTGTTTTTT
CDR3 protein: CSASTPTENEKLFF

D gene: .
V gene: TRBV20-1
J gene: TRBJ2-5
clone size: .
CDR3 DNA: TGCAGTGCTAGCATCCACGACGAGACCCAGTCCTTC
CDR3 protein: CSASIHDETQSF

D gene: .
V gene: TRBV2
J gene: TRBJ2-2
clone size: few
CDR3 DNA: TGTGCCAGCAGTGAAGGGATCGGCGTCGGGGAGCTGTTTTTT
CDR3 protein: CASSEGIGVGELFF

D gene: TRBD2
V gene: TRBV10-3
J gene: TRBJ2-7
clone size: .
CDR3 DNA: TGTGCCATCAGTGTTCTAGCGGGAGCAAGCTCCTACGAGCAGTACTTC
CDR3 protein: CAISVLAGASSYEQYF

D gene: .
V gene: TRBV28
J gene: TRBJ2-5
clone size: .
CDR3 DNA: TGTGCCAGCAGCTTACCGGGGCTGACGGGGGAGACCCAGTACTTC
CDR3 protein: CASSLPGLTGETQYF

D gene: TRBD2
V gene: TRBV11-2
J gene: TRBJ2-3
clone size: .
CDR3 DNA: TGTGCCAGCAGCTTATCAGTGGGAGGGAGACCCCGCGATACGCAGTATTTT
CDR3 protein: CASSLSVGGRPRDTQYF

D gene: .
V gene: TRBV20-1
J gene: TRBJ1-1
clone size: .
CDR3 DNA: TGCAGTGCTAGCCCCCGGGGGGCGAACACTGAAGCTTTCTTT
CDR3 protein: CSASPRGANTEAFF

D gene: .
V gene: TRBV12-3/TRBV12-4
J gene: TRBJ2-7
clone size: .
CDR3 DNA: TGTGCCAGCACTCGAGGGGCTACCTTCTACGAGCAGTACTTC
CDR3 protein: CASTRGATFYEQYF